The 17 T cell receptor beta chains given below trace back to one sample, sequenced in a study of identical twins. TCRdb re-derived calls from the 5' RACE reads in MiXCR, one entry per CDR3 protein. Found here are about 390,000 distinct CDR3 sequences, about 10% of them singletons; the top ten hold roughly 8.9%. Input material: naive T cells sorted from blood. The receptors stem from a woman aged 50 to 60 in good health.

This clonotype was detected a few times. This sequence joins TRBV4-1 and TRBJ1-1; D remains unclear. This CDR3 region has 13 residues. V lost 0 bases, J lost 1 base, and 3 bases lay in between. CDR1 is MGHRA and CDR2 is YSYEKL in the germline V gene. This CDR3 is CASSQEWNTEAFF. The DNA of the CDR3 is TGCGCCAGCAGCCAAGAGTGGAACACTGAAGCTTTCTTT.

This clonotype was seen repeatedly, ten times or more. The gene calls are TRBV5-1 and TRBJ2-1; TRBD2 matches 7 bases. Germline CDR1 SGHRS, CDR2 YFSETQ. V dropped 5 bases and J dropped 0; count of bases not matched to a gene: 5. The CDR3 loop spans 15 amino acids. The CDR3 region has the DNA TGCGCCAGCAGAGAGACGGGAGGCTCCTACAATGAGCAGTTCTTC. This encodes CASRETGGSYNEQFF.

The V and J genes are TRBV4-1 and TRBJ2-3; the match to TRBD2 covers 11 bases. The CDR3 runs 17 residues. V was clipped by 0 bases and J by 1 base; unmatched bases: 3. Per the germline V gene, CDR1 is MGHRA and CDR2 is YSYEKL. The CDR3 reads CASSQEILAGGTDTQYF. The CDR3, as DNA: TGCGCCAGCAGCCAAGAGATACTAGCGGGAGGCACAGATACGCAGTATTTT.

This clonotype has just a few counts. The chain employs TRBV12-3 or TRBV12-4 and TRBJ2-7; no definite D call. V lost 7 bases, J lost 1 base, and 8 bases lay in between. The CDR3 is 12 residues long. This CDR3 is CASTSFSYEQYF. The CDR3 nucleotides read TGTGCCAGCACCTCCTTTTCCTACGAGCAGTACTTC.

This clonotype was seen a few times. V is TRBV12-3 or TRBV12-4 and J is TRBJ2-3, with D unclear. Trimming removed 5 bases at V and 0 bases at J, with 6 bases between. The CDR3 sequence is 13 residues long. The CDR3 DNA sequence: TGTGCCAGCAGTGCCGAAAGCACAGATACGCAGTATTTT. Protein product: CASSAESTDTQYF.

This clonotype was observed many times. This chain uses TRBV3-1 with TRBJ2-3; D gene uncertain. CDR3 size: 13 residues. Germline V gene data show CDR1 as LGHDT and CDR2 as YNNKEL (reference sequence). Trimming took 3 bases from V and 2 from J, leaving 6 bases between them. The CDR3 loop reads CASSHGSTDTQYF. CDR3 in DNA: TGTGCCAGCAGCCATGGATCCACAGATACGCAGTATTTT.

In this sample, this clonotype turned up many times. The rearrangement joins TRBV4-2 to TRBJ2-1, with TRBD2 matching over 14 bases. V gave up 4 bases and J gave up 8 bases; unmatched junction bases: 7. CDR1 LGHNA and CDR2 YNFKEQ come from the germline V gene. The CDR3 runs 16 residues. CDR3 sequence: CASSPGTSGRRDEQFF. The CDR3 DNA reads TGTGCCAGCAGCCCCGGGACTAGCGGGAGACGGGATGAGCAGTTCTTC.

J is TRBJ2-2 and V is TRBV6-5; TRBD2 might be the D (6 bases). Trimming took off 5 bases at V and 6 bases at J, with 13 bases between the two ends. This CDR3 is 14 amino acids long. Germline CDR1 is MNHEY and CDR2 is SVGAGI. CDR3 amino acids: CASSPGLWAGELFF. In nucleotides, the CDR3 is TGTGCCAGCAGTCCGGGACTCTGGGCCGGGGAGCTGTTTTTT.

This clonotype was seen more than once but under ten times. CDR3 nucleotides: TGTGCCACCAGCAGAGGCGAGGGTAATTCACCCCTCCACTTT. This gives the protein CATSRGEGNSPLHF. The V and J genes are TRBV15 and TRBJ1-6; D is ambiguous. In germline, CDR1 is LNHNV, CDR2 YYDKDF (reference sequence). The CDR3 loop spans 14 amino acids. Trimming took off 1 base at V and 6 bases at J, with 7 bases between the two ends. The full variable domain, its missing parts supplied by reference TRBV15 and TRBJ1-6, is DAMVIQNPRYQVTQFGKPVTLSCSQTLNHNVMYWYQQKSSQAPKLLFHYYDKDFNNEADTPDNFQSRRPNTSFCFLDIRSPGLGDTAMYLCATSRGEGNSPLHFGNGTRLTVT.

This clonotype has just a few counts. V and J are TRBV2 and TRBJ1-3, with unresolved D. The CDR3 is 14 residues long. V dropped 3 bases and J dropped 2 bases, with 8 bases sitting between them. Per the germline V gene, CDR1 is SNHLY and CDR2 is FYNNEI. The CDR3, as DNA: TGTGCCAGCAGTGATGGGTACCCTGGAAACACCATATATTTT. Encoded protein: CASSDGYPGNTIYF.

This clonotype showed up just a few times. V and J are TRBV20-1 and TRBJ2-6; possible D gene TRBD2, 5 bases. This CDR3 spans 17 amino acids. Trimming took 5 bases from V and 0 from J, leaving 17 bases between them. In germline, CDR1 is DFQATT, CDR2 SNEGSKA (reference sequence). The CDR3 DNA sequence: TGCAGTGCTGGACCGGGATCGGAGGTCTCTGGGGCCAACGTCCTGACTTTC. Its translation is CSAGPGSEVSGANVLTF.

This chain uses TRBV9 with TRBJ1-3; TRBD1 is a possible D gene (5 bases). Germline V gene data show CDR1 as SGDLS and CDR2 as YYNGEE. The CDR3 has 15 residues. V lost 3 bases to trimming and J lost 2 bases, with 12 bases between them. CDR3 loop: CASSDSGTAGNTIYF. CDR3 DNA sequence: TGTGCCAGCAGCGACTCCGGGACCGCTGGAAACACCATATATTTT.

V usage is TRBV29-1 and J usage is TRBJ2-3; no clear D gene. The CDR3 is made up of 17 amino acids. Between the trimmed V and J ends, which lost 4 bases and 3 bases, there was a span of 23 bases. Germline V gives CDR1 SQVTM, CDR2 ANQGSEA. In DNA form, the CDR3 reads TGCAGCGTTGGGGTGAATTGGTTCCCGATGGGAACAGATACGCAGTATTTT. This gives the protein CSVGVNWFPMGTDTQYF.

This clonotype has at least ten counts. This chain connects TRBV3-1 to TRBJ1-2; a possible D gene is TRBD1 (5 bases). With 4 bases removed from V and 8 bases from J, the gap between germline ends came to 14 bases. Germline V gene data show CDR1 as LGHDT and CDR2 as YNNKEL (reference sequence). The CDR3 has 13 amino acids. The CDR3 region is CASSRPGPAGYTF. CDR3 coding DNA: TGTGCCAGCAGCCGCCCGGGACCGGCGGGCTACACCTTC.

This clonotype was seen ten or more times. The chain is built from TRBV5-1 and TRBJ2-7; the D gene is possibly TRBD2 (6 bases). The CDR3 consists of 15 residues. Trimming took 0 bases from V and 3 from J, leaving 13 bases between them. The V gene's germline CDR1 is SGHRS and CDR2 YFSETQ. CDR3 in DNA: TGCGCCAGCAGCTTGGGCGGGGAGGTTTTCTACGAGCAGTACGTC. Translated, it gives CASSLGGEVFYEQYV.

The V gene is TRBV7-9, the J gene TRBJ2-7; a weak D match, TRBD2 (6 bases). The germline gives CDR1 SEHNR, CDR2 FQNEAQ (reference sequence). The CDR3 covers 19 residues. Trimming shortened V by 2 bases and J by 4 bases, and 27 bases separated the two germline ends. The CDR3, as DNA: TGTGCCAGCAGCTTAACGTCAGTCGGGACGGACATGGGGGGATACGAGCAGTACTTC. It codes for CASSLTSVGTDMGGYEQYF.

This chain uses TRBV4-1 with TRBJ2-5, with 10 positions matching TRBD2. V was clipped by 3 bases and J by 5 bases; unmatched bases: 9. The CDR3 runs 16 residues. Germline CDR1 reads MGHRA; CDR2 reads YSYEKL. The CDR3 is CASSQLLAGDQETQYF. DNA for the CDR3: TGCGCCAGCAGCCAGCTCCTAGCGGGAGATCAGGAGACCCAGTACTTC.